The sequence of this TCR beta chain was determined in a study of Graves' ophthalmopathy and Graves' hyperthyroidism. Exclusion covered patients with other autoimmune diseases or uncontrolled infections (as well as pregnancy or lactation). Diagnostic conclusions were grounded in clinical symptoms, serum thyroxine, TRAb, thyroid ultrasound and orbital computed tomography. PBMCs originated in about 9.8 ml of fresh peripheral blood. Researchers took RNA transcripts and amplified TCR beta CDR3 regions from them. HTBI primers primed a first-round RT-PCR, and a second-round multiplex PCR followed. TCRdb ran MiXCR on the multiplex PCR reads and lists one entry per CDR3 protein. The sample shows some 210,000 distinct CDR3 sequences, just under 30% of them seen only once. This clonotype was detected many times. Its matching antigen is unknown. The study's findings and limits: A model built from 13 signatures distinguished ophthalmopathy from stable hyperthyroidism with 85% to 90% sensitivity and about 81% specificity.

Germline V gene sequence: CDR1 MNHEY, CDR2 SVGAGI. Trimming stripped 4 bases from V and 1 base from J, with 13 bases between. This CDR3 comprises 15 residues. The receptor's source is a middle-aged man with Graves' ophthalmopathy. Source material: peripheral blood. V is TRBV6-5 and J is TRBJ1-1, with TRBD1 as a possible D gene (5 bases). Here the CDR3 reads CASSSIGTANTEAFF. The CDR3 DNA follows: TGTGCCAGCAGTTCTATAGGGACGGCGAACACTGAAGCTTTCTTT.